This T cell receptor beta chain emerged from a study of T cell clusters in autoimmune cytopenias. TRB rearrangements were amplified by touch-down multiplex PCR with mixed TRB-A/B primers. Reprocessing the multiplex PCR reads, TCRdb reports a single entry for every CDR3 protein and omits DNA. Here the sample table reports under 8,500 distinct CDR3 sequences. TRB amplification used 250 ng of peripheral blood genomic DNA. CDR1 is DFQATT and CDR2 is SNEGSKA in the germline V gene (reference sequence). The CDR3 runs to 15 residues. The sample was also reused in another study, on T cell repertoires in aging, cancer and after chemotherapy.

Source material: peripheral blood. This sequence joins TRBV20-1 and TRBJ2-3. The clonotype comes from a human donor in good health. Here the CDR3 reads CSARDFELSVDTQYF.